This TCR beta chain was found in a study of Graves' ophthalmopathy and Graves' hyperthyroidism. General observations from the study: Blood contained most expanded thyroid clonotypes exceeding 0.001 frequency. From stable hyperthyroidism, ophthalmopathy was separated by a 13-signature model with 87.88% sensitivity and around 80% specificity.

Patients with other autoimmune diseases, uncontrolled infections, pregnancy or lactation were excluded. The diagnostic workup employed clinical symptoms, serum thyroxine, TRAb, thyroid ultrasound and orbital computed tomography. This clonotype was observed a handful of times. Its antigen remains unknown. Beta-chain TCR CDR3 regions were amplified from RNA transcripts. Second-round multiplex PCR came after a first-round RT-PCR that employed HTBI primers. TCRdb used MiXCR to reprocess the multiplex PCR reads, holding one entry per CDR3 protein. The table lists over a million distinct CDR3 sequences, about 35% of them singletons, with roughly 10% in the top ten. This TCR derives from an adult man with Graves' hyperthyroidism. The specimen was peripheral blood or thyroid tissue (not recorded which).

CDR3 nucleotide sequence: TGTGCCAGCATTAGAGGGGGAGACTATGGCTACACCTTC. Translating it yields CASIRGGDYGYTF. This sequence joins TRBV7-6 and TRBJ1-2; possible D gene TRBD1, 6 bases. The germline V gene has CDR1 SGHVS and CDR2 FNYEAQ. V dropped 7 bases and J dropped 3 bases, with 12 bases sitting between them. This CDR3 contains 13 residues.